This TCR beta chain was identified during a study of OX40 agonist ivuxolimab in advanced cancers. The wider study: Cancers in dose escalation were hepatocellular, melanoma, renal cell and head and neck. Partial responses were achieved by three patients, of whom one had hepatocellular carcinoma and two had cutaneous melanoma. Study outcomes and limitations: Certain nonresponders additionally had low normalized T-cell clonal expansion.

Libraries were prepared by immunoSEQ multiplex PCR; TCRdb keeps only in-frame clonotypes and omits some of them. The top ten clones hold around 4.1% of a sample with under 80,000 clones, roughly 88% of them seen once. Germline V gene sequence: CDR1 MDHEN, CDR2 SYDVKM. Losses at the gene ends were 6 bases for V and 7 bases for J; bases not matched to a gene: 5. The CDR3 loop spans 14 amino acids. A remark on this clone: Its matching antigen is unknown.

This chain links TRBV28 with TRBJ2-7; 14 positions agree with TRBD2. The source material was CD4+ or CD8+ T cells sorted from blood, sampled in a trial of the OX40 agonist ivuxolimab. The clonotype originates from an adult with an advanced solid tumor such as melanoma, head and neck, liver or kidney cancer. The CDR3 loop is CASREGLAGVEQYF. Here the CDR3 DNA reads TGTGCCAGCAGGGAGGGACTAGCGGGAGTAGAGCAGTACTTC.